Shown below are 29 T cell receptor beta chains from a single sample sequenced in a study of blood T cell repertoires in COVID-19. Here immunoSEQ multiplex PCR was the method, and the copy in TCRdb shows in-frame clones only, minus some. The repertoire holds about 230,000 clones, with 65% to 85% as singletons. Input material: peripheral blood. These receptor sequences come from a woman older than 75 with acute or convalescent COVID-19.

The chain links TRBV2 to TRBJ1-2; TRBD1 agrees at 9 bases. The V segment lost 6 bases and the J segment 4 bases; nucleotides outside the gene matches: 6. Germline CDR1 is SNHLY and CDR2 is FYNNEI. The CDR3 has 14 residues. The CDR3 DNA reads as TGTGCCAGCAGCGGACAGGGGCCACCCTATGGCTACACCTTC. Amino acids: CASSGQGPPYGYTF.

Concerning this clone: Other DNA sequences in the same sample also yield this CDR3. The chain employs TRBV5-1 and TRBJ2-3, with TRBD2 identical over 8 bases. The V segment lost 2 bases and the J segment 1 base; nucleotides outside the gene matches: 3. Per the germline V gene, CDR1 is SGHRS and CDR2 is YFSETQ. The CDR3 runs to 15 residues. The chain's CDR3 is CASSFSGDRTDTQYF. As DNA, the CDR3 is TGCGCCAGCAGCTTTAGCGGGGATCGCACAGATACGCAGTATTTT.

The chain recombines TRBV11-2 with TRBJ2-7; TRBD2 matches 9 bases. V shed 2 bases and J 6 bases; nucleotides not matched to a gene: 11. The CDR3 contains 16 residues. Germline assignment: CDR1 SGHAT and CDR2 FQNNGV. CDR3: CASSLLGGGALVEQYF. The CDR3 DNA sequence: TGTGCCAGCAGCTTATTGGGCGGGGGGGCATTGGTCGAGCAGTACTTC.

Regarding this clone: A junction end diverges from the germline sequence, so it may reflect a read error. The chain carries TRBV5-1 and TRBJ2-5; D is unresolved. The length of the CDR3 is 14 residues. Germline V CDR1 and CDR2: SGHRS, YFSETQ. CDR3 DNA: TGCGCCAGCAGCCTGGGTCAGCCGAAAGAGGCCCAGTACTTC. Translated, it gives CASSLGQPKEAQYF.

On this clone itself: The sample holds other DNA sequences that translate to the same CDR3. This sequence joins TRBV5-1 and TRBJ1-4; 10 positions agree with TRBD1. V lost 0 bases and J lost 0; bases outside the gene matches: 2. The CDR3 extends over 17 amino acids. Germline lookup yields CDR1 SGHRS and CDR2 YFSETQ. CDR3 nucleotides: TGCGCCAGCAGCTTGGCAGGACAGGGGGCAACTAATGAAAAACTGTTTTTT. As protein: CASSLAGQGATNEKLFF.

This clone has just a few counts. The chain is built from TRBV2 and TRBJ2-2, with a possible D match to TRBD1 (6 bases). There are 16 residues in the CDR3. V was shortened by 4 bases and J by 1 base, with 13 bases between the two germline ends. Germline V gene lookup returns CDR1 SNHLY and CDR2 FYNNEI. The CDR3 sequence: CASSAARGGNTGELFF. In DNA form, the CDR3 reads TGTGCCAGCAGTGCCGCCAGGGGCGGGAACACCGGGGAGCTGTTTTTT.

The chain is built from TRBV19 and TRBJ1-6, with 8 bases fitting TRBD1. This CDR3 comprises 14 residues. Germline loops: CDR1 LNHDA, CDR2 SQIVND (reference sequence). The trim removed 3 bases at V and 10 bases at J, leaving 5 bases unmatched. CDR3 coding DNA: TGTGCCAGTAGTATCGACAGGGGTGGCTCACCCCTCCACTTT. Protein sequence: CASSIDRGGSPLHF. The full variable domain, in which reference TRBV19 and TRBJ1-6 provide the parts outside the CDR3, is DGGITQSPKYLFRKEGQNVTLSCEQNLNHDAMYWYRQDPGQGLRLIYYSQIVNDFQKGDIAEGYSVSREKKESFPLTVTSAQKNPTAFYLCASSIDRGGSPLHFGNGTRLTVT.

The CDR3 bases are TGTGCCAGCAGCCAAAACCCCTACCTTAGCACAGATACGCAGTATTTT. Protein: CASSQNPYLSTDTQYF. This chain connects TRBV3-1 (or the pseudogene TRBV3-2) to TRBJ2-3, with D unresolved. The CDR3 runs 16 residues. Germline lookup yields CDR1 LGHDT and CDR2 YNNKEL (reference sequence). Trimming took 2 bases from V and 0 from J, leaving 12 bases between them.

The rearrangement links TRBV12-3 or TRBV12-4 to TRBJ1-2; TRBD1 is a possible D gene (6 bases). The V gene lost 7 bases and the J gene lost 3 bases, with 12 bases spanning the gap. The CDR3 length is 13 residues. The CDR3: CASTWDIDYGYTF. CDR3 nucleotides: TGTGCCAGCACGTGGGACATCGACTATGGCTACACCTTC.

This chain links TRBV24-1 with TRBJ1-2; D possibly corresponds to TRBD1 (5 bases). CDR1 is KGHDR, CDR2 SFDVKD, per germline. The length of the CDR3 is 11 residues. The V and J ends lost 7 bases and 9 bases respectively, with 11 bases between them. CDR3 amino acids: CATSSGPSYTF. The CDR3 DNA sequence: TGTGCCACCAGCTCAGGGCCGAGCTACACCTTC.

V is TRBV23-1 and J is TRBJ2-7; 7 positions agree with TRBD1. TRBV23-1 is an ORF, with its function uncertain. This CDR3 is built from 16 residues. The V and J ends lost 4 bases and 2 bases, in that order; junction bases with no gene match: 11. In DNA, the CDR3 is TGCGCCAGCAGTCGAACAGACAGGGCGGGCGCCTACGAGCAGTACTTC. This encodes CASSRTDRAGAYEQYF.

The V and J genes are TRBV28 and TRBJ1-5, with unresolved D. The CDR3 runs 14 residues. Germline CDR1 reads MDHEN; CDR2 reads SYDVKM. Trimming left V 1 base short and J 5 bases short, with 9 bases between. DNA for the CDR3: TGTGCCAGCAGTTTATCGGGAACTGATCAGCCCCAGCATTTT. It encodes CASSLSGTDQPQHF.

The chain combines TRBV2 with TRBJ2-1, with a possible D match to TRBD2 (6 bases). Between the trimmed V and J ends, which lost 4 bases and 6 bases, there was a span of 16 bases. The CDR3 is made up of 15 amino acids. The germline CDR1 and CDR2 sequences are SNHLY and FYNNEI. The CDR3 reads CASSGRIRDSNEQFF. CDR3 nucleotide sequence: TGTGCCAGCAGTGGCAGGATCCGGGACTCCAATGAGCAGTTCTTC. The full variable domain, rest sourced from reference TRBV2 and TRBJ2-1, is EPEVTQTPSHQVTQMGQEVILRCVPISNHLYFYWYRQILGQKVEFLVSFYNNEISEKSEIFDDQFSVERPDGSNFTLKIRSTKLEDSAMYFCASSGRIRDSNEQFFGPGTRLTVL.

The V gene is TRBV24-1, the J gene TRBJ2-1; D might be TRBD1 (6 bases). With 8 bases removed from V and 3 bases from J, the gap between germline ends came to 10 bases. Germline V gene lookup returns CDR1 KGHDR and CDR2 SFDVKD. This CDR3 is built from 13 residues. This CDR3 is CATNRDNYNEQFF. CDR3 in DNA: TGTGCCACCAACCGGGACAACTACAATGAGCAGTTCTTC.

This sequence joins TRBV7-2 and TRBJ2-3; D may be TRBD2 (7 bases). V lost 3 bases, J lost 2 bases, and 9 bases lay in between. This CDR3 region has 14 residues. CDR1 and CDR2 from the germline V gene are SGHTA and FQGNSA. DNA of the CDR3: TGTGCCAGCAGCTTCGGGGGGCACACAGATACGCAGTATTTT. Amino acid sequence: CASSFGGHTDTQYF.

This chain joins TRBV19 and TRBJ1-5; 10 bases line up with TRBD1. This CDR3 comprises 16 residues. Losses at the gene ends were 6 bases for V and 8 bases for J; bases not matched to a gene: 13. From germline, CDR1 is LNHDA and CDR2 SQIVND (reference sequence). The CDR3 spells CASSPGRDRGREPQHF. In DNA, the CDR3 is TGTGCCAGTAGCCCCGGAAGGGACAGGGGTAGAGAGCCCCAGCATTTT.

J is TRBJ1-1 and V is TRBV10-1; tentative D call: TRBD1 (6 bases). The germline CDR1 and CDR2 sequences are WNHNN and SYGVQD (reference sequence). V was trimmed by 10 bases and J by 0 bases, leaving 15 bases between them. CDR3 length: 14 amino acids. CDR3 nucleotides: TGCGCCACCTCTAAAGACAGGATGAACACTGAAGCTTTCTTT. It is translated as CATSKDRMNTEAFF.

The chain links TRBV11-2 to TRBJ1-1, with D unclear. Deletions cut 5 bases from V and 1 base from J, with 8 bases between. This CDR3 has 13 amino acids. CDR1 is SGHAT, CDR2 FQNNGV, per germline. The CDR3 DNA is TGTGCCAGCAGCGGTCCGGGGAACACTGAAGCTTTCTTT. This gives the protein CASSGPGNTEAFF.

V is TRBV28 and J is TRBJ2-2; no definite D call. The CDR3 loop spans 15 amino acids. V lost 6 bases, J lost 3 bases, and 14 bases lay in between. Germline assignment: CDR1 MDHEN and CDR2 SYDVKM. The DNA for the CDR3 is TGTGCCAGCAGAAGAACAGACACCTACACCGGGGAGCTGTTTTTT. Translation gives CASRRTDTYTGELFF. Based on the CDR3 plus reference TRBV28 and TRBJ2-2, the full variable domain is DVKVTQSSRYLVKRTGEKVFLECVQDMDHENMFWYRQDPGLGLRLIYFSYDVKMKEKGDIPEGYSVSREKKERFSLILESASTNQTSMYLCASRRTDTYTGELFFGEGSRLTVL.

The CDR3 spells CSDLSRTEAFF. CDR3 nucleotide sequence: TGCAGCGACCTTTCGAGGACTGAAGCTTTCTTT. This chain joins TRBV20-1 and TRBJ1-1, with D unresolved. The CDR3 is made up of 11 amino acids. Germline-derived CDR1 and CDR2 are DFQATT and SNEGSKA (reference sequence).

The chain joins TRBV18 to TRBJ2-3, with a possible D match to TRBD2 (5 bases). The length of the CDR3 is 15 residues. The germline gives CDR1 KGHSH, CDR2 LQKENI. V was shortened by 2 bases and J by 2 bases, with 11 bases between the two germline ends. CDR3 DNA: TGTGCCAGCTCACCAAGGTCTAGCCCCACAGATACGCAGTATTTT. This translates into CASSPRSSPTDTQYF.

CDR3 DNA: TGTGCCAGTAGTATCCCTCGGGACAGGGCCGGGAATCAGCCCCAGCATTTT. It specifies CASSIPRDRAGNQPQHF. V is TRBV19 and J is TRBJ1-5; TRBD1 aligns across 9 bases. The CDR3 covers 17 residues. V lost 3 bases, J lost 4 bases, and 10 bases stayed unmatched. The germline CDR1 and CDR2 sequences are LNHDA and SQIVND (reference sequence).

The rearrangement links TRBV3-1 (or the pseudogene TRBV3-2) to TRBJ1-1; tentatively, D is TRBD1 (6 bases). The V and J ends lost 4 bases and 8 bases respectively, with 20 bases between them. The length of the CDR3 is 15 residues. The germline V gene has CDR1 LGHDT and CDR2 YNNKEL (reference sequence). The CDR3, as DNA: TGTGCCAGCAGCCCGCAGACAGGTGTGGGGTCAGAAGCTTTCTTT. This translates into CASSPQTGVGSEAFF.

V usage is TRBV5-5 and J usage is TRBJ1-3; weak D call: TRBD1 (6 bases). The CDR3 is 16 residues long. Looked up from germline, CDR1 is SGHKS and CDR2 is YYEKEE (reference sequence). Trimming stripped 2 bases from V and 0 bases from J, with 12 bases between. The CDR3 coding sequence is TGTGCCAGCAGCTTATTACAGGGCAGCTCTGGAAACACCATATATTTT. It is translated as CASSLLQGSSGNTIYF.

The V and J genes are TRBV27 and TRBJ1-3, with D unresolved. Germline CDR1 and CDR2: MNHEY and SMNVEV (reference sequence). This CDR3 is built from 13 residues. The ends were cut back, 5 bases at V and 0 bases at J, with 5 bases in the middle. As DNA, the CDR3 is TGTGCCAGCAGTACAGACTCTGGAAACACCATATATTTT. Translated, it gives CASSTDSGNTIYF.

V and J are TRBV3-1 (or the pseudogene TRBV3-2) and TRBJ2-7; weak D call: TRBD2 (5 bases). The CDR3 is 13 amino acids. The ends were cut back, 0 bases at V and 13 bases at J, with 16 bases in the middle. Germline assignment: CDR1 LGHDT and CDR2 YNNKEL (reference sequence). Written as DNA, the CDR3 is TGTGCCAGCAGCCAAGATTGGCTAGCTCCAAACTACTTC. Residues: CASSQDWLAPNYF.

This rearrangement joins TRBV7-2 to TRBJ1-2, with 7 bases aligning to TRBD1. This CDR3 spans 13 amino acids. The V segment lost 2 bases and the J segment 6 bases; nucleotides outside the gene matches: 3. CDR1 and CDR2 from the germline V gene are SGHTA and FQGNSA. The CDR3 DNA is TGTGCCAGCAGCTTAAACAGGGGCGATGGCTACACCTTC. It translates to CASSLNRGDGYTF.

This clone was recorded a few times. The chain uses TRBV7-9 and TRBJ2-7, with 10 positions matching TRBD1. The junction had 6 bases not matched to a gene; V was cut back by 3 bases and J by 7 bases. Germline CDR1 reads SEHNR; CDR2 reads FQNEAQ (reference sequence). This CDR3 contains 14 residues. The CDR3 region is CASSLTGGRGEQYF. As DNA, the CDR3 is TGTGCCAGCAGCTTGACAGGGGGCAGGGGGGAGCAGTACTTC. The full variable domain, completed using reference TRBV7-9 and TRBJ2-7, is DTGVSQNPRHKITKRGQNVTFRCDPISEHNRLYWYRQTLGQGPEFLTYFQNEAQLEKSRLLSDRFSAERPKGSFSTLEIQRTEQGDSAMYLCASSLTGGRGEQYFGPGTRLTVT.

The V and J genes are TRBV28 and TRBJ2-1; 7 bases align to TRBD2. Germline V gene sequence: CDR1 MDHEN, CDR2 SYDVKM. V dropped 5 bases and J dropped 8; count of bases not matched to a gene: 18. This CDR3 region has 17 residues. Here the CDR3 DNA reads TGTGCCAGCAGTCATGCGCCGGGGGGAGGGCCTCTCTATGAGCAGTTCTTC. This translates into CASSHAPGGGPLYEQFF.